This TCR beta chain was captured by sequencing in a study of T cell changes during pregnancy in multiple sclerosis. CDR3 size: 15 residues. With 3 bases clipped from V and 6 bases from J, the junction kept 10 bases outside the gene matches. CDR1 SGHTS and CDR2 YDEGEE come from the germline V gene. This clone appeared a single time. Sequenced by immunoSEQ multiplex PCR; TCRdb stores in-frame clones only, minus some. The sample contains tens of thousands of clones, around 93% of which appear only once. This clonotype was obtained from a female donor with multiple sclerosis, enrolled in a pregnancy study. The sequences come from CD8+ T cells from peripheral blood mononuclear cells, collected in the first trimester of pregnancy. The V call is TRBV5-8, the J call TRBJ2-3; TRBD2 matches 7 bases. The CDR3 region is CASSSTGLNGDTQYF. In DNA, the CDR3 is TGTGCCAGCAGCTCCACGGGACTAAATGGGGATACGCAGTATTTT.